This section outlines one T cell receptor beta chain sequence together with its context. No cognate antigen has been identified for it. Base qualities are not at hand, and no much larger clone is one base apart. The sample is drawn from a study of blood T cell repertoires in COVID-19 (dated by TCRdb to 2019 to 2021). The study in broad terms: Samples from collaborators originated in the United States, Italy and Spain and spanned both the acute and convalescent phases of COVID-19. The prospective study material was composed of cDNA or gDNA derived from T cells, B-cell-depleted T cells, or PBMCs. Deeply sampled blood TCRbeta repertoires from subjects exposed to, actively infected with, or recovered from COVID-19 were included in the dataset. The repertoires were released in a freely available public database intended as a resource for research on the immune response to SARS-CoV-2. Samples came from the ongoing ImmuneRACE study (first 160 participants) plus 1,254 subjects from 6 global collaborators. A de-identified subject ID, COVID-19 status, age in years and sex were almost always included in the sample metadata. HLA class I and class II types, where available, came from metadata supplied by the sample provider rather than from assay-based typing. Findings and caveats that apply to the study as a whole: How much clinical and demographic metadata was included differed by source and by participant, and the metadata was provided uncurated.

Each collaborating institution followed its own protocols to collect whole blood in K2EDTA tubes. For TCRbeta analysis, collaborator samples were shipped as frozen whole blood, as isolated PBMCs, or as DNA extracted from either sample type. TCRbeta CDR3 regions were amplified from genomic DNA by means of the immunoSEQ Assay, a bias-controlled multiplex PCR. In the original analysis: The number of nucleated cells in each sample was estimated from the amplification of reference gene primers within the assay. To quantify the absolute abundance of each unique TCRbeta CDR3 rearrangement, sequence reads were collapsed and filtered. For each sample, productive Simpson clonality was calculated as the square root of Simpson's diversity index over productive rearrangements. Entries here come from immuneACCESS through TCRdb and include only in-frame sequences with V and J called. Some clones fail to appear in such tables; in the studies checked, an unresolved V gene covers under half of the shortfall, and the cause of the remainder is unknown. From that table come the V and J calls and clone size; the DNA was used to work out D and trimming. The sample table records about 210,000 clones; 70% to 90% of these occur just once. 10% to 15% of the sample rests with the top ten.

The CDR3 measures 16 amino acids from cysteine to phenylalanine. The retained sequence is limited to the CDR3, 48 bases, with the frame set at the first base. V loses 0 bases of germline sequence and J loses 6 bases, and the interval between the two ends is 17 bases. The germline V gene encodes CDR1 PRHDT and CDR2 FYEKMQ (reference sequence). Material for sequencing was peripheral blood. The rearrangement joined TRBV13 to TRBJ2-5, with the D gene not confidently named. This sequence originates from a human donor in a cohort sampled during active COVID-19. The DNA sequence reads TGTGCCAGCAGCTTAGGTTGGAAGATGGCGCGGCAGACCCAGTACTTC. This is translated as CASSLGWKMARQTQYF. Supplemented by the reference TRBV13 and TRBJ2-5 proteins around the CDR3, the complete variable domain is AAGVIQSPRHLIKEKRETATLKCYPIPRHDTVYWYQQGPGQDPQFLISFYEKMQSDKGSIPDRFSAQQFSDYHSELNMSSLELGDSALYFCASSLGWKMARQTQYFGPGTRLLVL.